These T cell receptor beta chains were read from a single sample in a study of T cell repertoires in breast cancer. One entry per CDR3 protein, called by TCRdb with MiXCR from the emulsion pairing reads. The table has roughly 38,000 distinct CDR3 sequences, roughly 42% seen once; the top ten hold less than 70%. The sequencing input was CD8+ T cells. The receptors derive from a pool of human donors with breast cancer or a healthy control (not recorded which). Both conserved end residues are part of each CDR3. The D gene is left open where the match is weak. Clone size is stated in some rows and not others, as once, few, many or a class when expanded.

j_call clone_size d_call v_call cdr3_aa cdr3_nt
TRBJ2-7 few TRBD1 TRBV20-1 CSAIDRGTGYEQYF TGCAGTGCTATCGACAGGGGAACTGGATACGAGCAGTACTTC
TRBJ1-2 NA NA TRBV27 CASSLLGAGEGYGYTF TGTGCCAGCAGTCTTCTCGGGGCAGGGGAAGGCTATGGCTACACCTTC
TRBJ1-2 medium-sized NA TRBV20-1 CSAADGGYGYTF TGCAGTGCGGCTGACGGAGGGTATGGCTACACCTTC
TRBJ2-3 NA NA TRBV6-1 CASTPLEVGYTDTQYF TGTGCCAGCACCCCGTTGGAGGTGGGGTACACAGATACGCAGTATTTT
TRBJ2-5 NA NA TRBV5-1 CASSPGTRPTQETQYF TGCGCCAGCAGCCCCGGGACAAGACCAACCCAAGAGACCCAGTACTTC
TRBJ1-1 NA NA TRBV20-1 CSARGGLVGSTEAFF TGCAGTGCTAGAGGCGGTTTGGTGGGGAGCACTGAAGCTTTCTTT
TRBJ2-2 once NA TRBV7-9 CASSLDGTGELFF TGTGCCAGCAGCTTAGACGGGACCGGGGAGCTGTTTTTT
TRBJ2-1 NA NA TRBV6-1 CASSPGSKYNEQFF TGTGCCAGCAGTCCAGGGTCCAAATACAATGAGCAGTTCTTC
TRBJ2-7 few TRBD1 TRBV20-1 CSARTYATGVYSYEQYF TGCAGTGCTAGAACCTACGCGACAGGGGTCTATAGCTACGAGCAGTACTTC
TRBJ2-1 few TRBD2 TRBV19 CASTGGGVYNEQFF TGTGCCAGCACCGGGGGGGGCGTTTACAATGAGCAGTTCTTC
TRBJ2-7 NA NA TRBV20-1 CSASGSEPYEQYF TGCAGTGCTAGCGGCTCCGAGCCCTACGAGCAGTACTTC
TRBJ2-1 NA TRBD2 TRBV2 CASTPRASGIGEQFF TGTGCCAGCACCCCTCGTGCTAGCGGGATAGGTGAGCAGTTCTTC
TRBJ2-7 NA TRBD2 TRBV7-6 CASRSGTSAWYEQYF TGTGCCAGCAGGTCCGGGACTAGCGCCTGGTACGAGCAGTACTTC
TRBJ1-2 NA TRBD1 TRBV28 CASSGDRGLGYTF TGTGCCAGCAGTGGGGACAGGGGGCTTGGCTACACCTTC